This record concerns one TCR beta chain sequence. The germline V gene encodes CDR1 MNHEY and CDR2 SVGAGI. The CDR3 has 12 amino acids. V was pared by 6 bases and J by 11 bases, with 16 bases between. The authors' processing: Cell counts per sample came from amplifying reference gene primers. TCRdb keeps only in-frame clones here, not all; method: immunoSEQ multiplex PCR. V and J calls and clone size are copied from that table; D and trimming were computed from the DNA. The sample lists a few hundred thousand clones, approximately 90% seen once, with roughly 0.8% in the top ten. The source of the sample is a study of blood T cell repertoires in COVID-19. Across the whole study: Donors in the United States, Italy and Spain gave samples during acute or convalescent COVID-19. PBMCs, B-cell-depleted T cells, or T cells were the source of the cDNA or gDNA that made up the material.

The receptor was derived from a man younger than 40 with acute or convalescent COVID-19. The chain employs TRBV6-5 and TRBJ1-1; possibly TRBD1 for D (6 bases). Sequenced material: peripheral blood. CDR3 nucleotide sequence: TGTGCCAGCAGGGGGGACAACGTGGGTGCTTTCTTT. Encoded protein: CASRGDNVGAFF.